This T cell receptor beta chain was observed in a study of graft-versus-host responses after intestinal transplantation. Looking at the study overall: Recipients across the board were started on anti-thymocyte globulin induction, then kept on tacrolimus and steroids for approximately three years. Study-wide results and limits: Recipient marrow showed GvH clones, some seen first in ileum or blood.

Note on this clone: Its specificity is not known.

The data were produced by immunoSEQ multiplex PCR, yet TCRdb's version contains in-frame clones alone and is incomplete. The sample contains fewer than 90,000 clones, about 94% of which appear only once. The material was unstimulated CD4+ T cells sorted from spleen or lymph node cells, obtained before transplant. The TCR originated in a human donor who was the organ donor for an intestinal transplant.

The CDR3 region is CASTLRGGLEAFF. For the CDR3, the DNA is TGTGCCAGTACCCTGAGGGGCGGTTTGGAAGCTTTCTTT. The V and J genes are TRBV19 and TRBJ1-1; TRBD1 is a possible D gene (5 bases). V was trimmed by 7 bases and J by 8 bases, leaving 17 bases between them. CDR1 LNHDA and CDR2 SQIVND come from the germline V gene (reference sequence). The CDR3 runs 13 residues.